Following are 9 T cell receptor beta chains from one sample sequenced in a study of blood T cell repertoires in COVID-19. Profiling relied on immunoSEQ multiplex PCR, and the TCRdb table lists in-frame clones only, not all of them. Of around 190,000 clones listed, about 76% were seen once; the top ten hold approximately 5.9%. Specimen: peripheral blood. These receptors were collected from a middle-aged woman with COVID-19, enrolled during active disease.

This chain connects TRBV27 to TRBJ1-2; possible D gene TRBD1, 5 bases. Germline CDR1 and CDR2: MNHEY and SMNVEV (reference sequence). CDR3 length equals 13 residues. With 6 bases removed from V and 8 bases from J, the gap between germline ends came to 16 bases. The CDR3 loop is CASRPTALQGYTF. DNA for the CDR3: TGTGCCAGCAGGCCGACAGCGCTTCAGGGCTACACCTTC.

The chain carries TRBV4-1 and TRBJ2-7; 11 bases fit TRBD2. The CDR3 runs 18 residues. V shed 3 bases, J shed 0 bases, and the junction held 10 bases outside the gene matches. The germline CDR1 and CDR2 sequences are MGHRA and YSYEKL. CDR3 nucleotides: TGCGCCAGCAGCCAGGCCGGGACTAGCGGCGTTTTCTCCTACGAGCAGTACTTC. Protein sequence: CASSQAGTSGVFSYEQYF.

This clone has more than one count but fewer than ten. The rearrangement joins TRBV7-6 to TRBJ2-1; possible D gene TRBD1, 6 bases. CDR3 length: 14 amino acids. The V end was cut by 5 bases, the J end by 7 bases, with 15 bases between. The germline CDR1 and CDR2 sequences are SGHVS and FNYEAQ. The CDR3 nucleotides read TGTGCCAGCAGCCAACGGACCCAGGGGAATGAGCAGTTCTTC. Translating gives CASSQRTQGNEQFF.

V is TRBV19 and J is TRBJ1-5; no definite D call. Per the germline V gene, CDR1 is LNHDA and CDR2 is SQIVND (reference sequence). Deletions cut 5 bases from V and 6 bases from J, with 11 bases between. The CDR3 has 13 amino acids. The CDR3 protein is CASSAYGGQPQHF. The CDR3 region has the DNA TGTGCCAGTAGTGCATATGGAGGTCAGCCCCAGCATTTT.

The genes are TRBV5-1 and TRBJ2-7; 8 nucleotides align to TRBD2. The germline V gene encodes CDR1 SGHRS and CDR2 YFSETQ. The trim removed 0 bases at V and 6 bases at J, leaving 5 bases unmatched. CDR3 length: 14 amino acids. The CDR3 reads CASSLAIGLAEQYF. CDR3 sequence (DNA): TGCGCCAGCAGCTTGGCCATCGGACTAGCCGAGCAGTACTTC. Full variable domain (outside the CDR3, taken from reference TRBV5-1 and TRBJ2-7): KAGVTQTPRYLIKTRGQQVTLSCSPISGHRSVSWYQQTPGQGLQFLFEYFSETQRNKGNFPGRFSGRQFSNSRSEMNVSTLELGDSALYLCASSLAIGLAEQYFGPGTRLTVT.

The rearrangement joins TRBV19 to TRBJ1-4; TRBD1 matches at 7 bases. The CDR3 has 14 amino acids. Per germline, CDR1 LNHDA and CDR2 SQIVND (reference sequence). Germline trimming cut 7 bases from V and 6 bases from J; bases unmatched to any gene: 8. CDR3 nucleotide sequence: TGTGCCAGTACCGAAACAGGGGTAGATGAAAAACTGTTTTTT. This sequence encodes CASTETGVDEKLFF.

J is TRBJ1-1 and V is TRBV14; 8 positions match TRBD1. The CDR3 extends over 17 amino acids. With 4 bases clipped from V and 4 bases from J, the junction kept 14 bases outside the gene matches. CDR1 is SGHDN, CDR2 FVKESK, per germline. The CDR3 loop reads CASSRNLGAGGITEAFF. The CDR3 DNA reads as TGTGCCAGCAGCCGAAACCTCGGGGCAGGGGGCATCACTGAAGCTTTCTTT.

The genes are TRBV15 and TRBJ1-4; 8 bases are a match to TRBD1. V dropped 7 bases and J dropped 8; count of bases not matched to a gene: 9. This CDR3 region has 14 residues. Germline V lookup: CDR1 LNHNV, CDR2 YYDKDF (reference sequence). The CDR3 bases are TGTGCCACCAAAAAGGACAGGGAAAGGGAAAAACTGTTTTTT. Amino acid sequence: CATKKDREREKLFF.

The rearrangement links TRBV12-3 or TRBV12-4 to TRBJ1-2; the D is unclear. This CDR3 is built from 13 residues. Trimming took 6 bases from V and 8 from J, leaving 16 bases between them. DNA of the CDR3: TGTGCCAGCAGCCCTAGTCCCGGCCAGGGCTACACCTTC. This encodes CASSPSPGQGYTF.